The sequence of this T cell receptor beta chain was determined in a study of blood T cell repertoires in COVID-19. For the study at large: Samples came from the United States, Italy and Spain, spanning acute and convalescent COVID-19. In each case, the material was cDNA or gDNA derived from T cells, B-cell-depleted T cells, or PBMCs.

In the original analysis: Reference gene primer amplification in the assay estimated nucleated cell counts. Method: immunoSEQ multiplex PCR; TCRdb's copy keeps in-frame clones and lacks some. That table furnishes V, J and clone size, whereas the DNA furnished D and trimming. The sample lists 180,000 or so clones; 70% to 90% were seen once. This clone appeared once. This CDR3 has 16 amino acids. The V segment lost 5 bases and the J segment 4 bases; nucleotides outside the gene matches: 9. Germline values: CDR1 SGHAT, CDR2 FQNNGV. The sample consisted of peripheral blood. This sequence joins TRBV11-2 and TRBJ1-3; 9 bases fit TRBD1. The source of this sequence is an elderly woman with acute or convalescent COVID-19. In nucleotides, the CDR3 is TGTGCCAGCAGCCTCCGGGACAGGGAGATCGGAAACACCATATATTTT. It is translated as CASSLRDREIGNTIYF.